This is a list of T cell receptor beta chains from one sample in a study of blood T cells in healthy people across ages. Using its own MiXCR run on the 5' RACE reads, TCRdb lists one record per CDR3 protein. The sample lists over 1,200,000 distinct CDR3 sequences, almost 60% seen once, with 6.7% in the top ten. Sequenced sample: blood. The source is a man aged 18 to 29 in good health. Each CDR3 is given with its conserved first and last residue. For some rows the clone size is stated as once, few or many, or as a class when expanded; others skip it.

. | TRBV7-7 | CASSPKPGETQYF
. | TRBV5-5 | CASSTDLRAVGFF
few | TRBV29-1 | CSVAPVLVGTQYF
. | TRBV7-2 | CASSLPGRPEYGYTF
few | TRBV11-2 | CASSRSTGPYEQYF
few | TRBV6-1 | CASSGRPYNEQFF
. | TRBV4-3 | CANSESLAGSSYNEQFF
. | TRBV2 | CASSRDSVSPLHF
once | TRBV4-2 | CASSQEWPATDTQYF
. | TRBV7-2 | CASSADPGSQETQYF
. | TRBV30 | CAWSVSGRYEQYF
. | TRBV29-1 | CSVAGLNEKLFF
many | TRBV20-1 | CSARDRGGRALEEQYF
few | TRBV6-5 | CASSRRYSAATHEQYF
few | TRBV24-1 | CATSDTDRGGGYTF
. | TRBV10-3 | CATEGTTDTGELFF
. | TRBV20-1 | CSARPTTTNEKLFF
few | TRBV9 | CASSVGAKNIQYF
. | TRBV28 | CASQSSRRPQLAGYTF
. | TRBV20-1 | CSARVEAGIVHTQYF
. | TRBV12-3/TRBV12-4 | CASSLYGDRGFSNEQYF
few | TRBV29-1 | CSVGLSRGGSYEQYF
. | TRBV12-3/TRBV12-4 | CASSRMKKDRVEETQYF
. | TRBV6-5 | CASRYRGRGWNEQFF
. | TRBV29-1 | CSVGGVGGIGTDTQYF
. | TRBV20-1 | CSASPGTAPVLAKNIQYF
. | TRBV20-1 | CSARDFRTSGRGNEQFF
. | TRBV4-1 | CASSLLVGRVANTGELFF
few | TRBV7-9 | CASSQVGAANYGYTF
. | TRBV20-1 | CSAPLAGGAKEETQYF
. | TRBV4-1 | CASSQIGQVYEQYF